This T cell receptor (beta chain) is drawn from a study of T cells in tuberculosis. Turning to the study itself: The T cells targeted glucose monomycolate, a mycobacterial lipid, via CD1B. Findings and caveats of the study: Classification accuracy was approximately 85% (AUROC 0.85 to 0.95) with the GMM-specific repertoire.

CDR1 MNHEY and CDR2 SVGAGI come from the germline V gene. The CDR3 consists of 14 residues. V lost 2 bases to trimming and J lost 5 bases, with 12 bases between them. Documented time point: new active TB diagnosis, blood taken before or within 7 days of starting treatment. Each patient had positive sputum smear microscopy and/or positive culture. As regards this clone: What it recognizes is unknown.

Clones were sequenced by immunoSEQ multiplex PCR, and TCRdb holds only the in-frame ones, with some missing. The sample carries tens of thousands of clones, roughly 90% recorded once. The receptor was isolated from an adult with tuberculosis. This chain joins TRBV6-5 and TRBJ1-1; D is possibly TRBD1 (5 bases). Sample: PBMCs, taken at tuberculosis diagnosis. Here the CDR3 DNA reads TGTGCCAGCAGTTACGGTTCGGGGGGGACTGAAGCTTTCTTT. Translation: CASSYGSGGTEAFF.